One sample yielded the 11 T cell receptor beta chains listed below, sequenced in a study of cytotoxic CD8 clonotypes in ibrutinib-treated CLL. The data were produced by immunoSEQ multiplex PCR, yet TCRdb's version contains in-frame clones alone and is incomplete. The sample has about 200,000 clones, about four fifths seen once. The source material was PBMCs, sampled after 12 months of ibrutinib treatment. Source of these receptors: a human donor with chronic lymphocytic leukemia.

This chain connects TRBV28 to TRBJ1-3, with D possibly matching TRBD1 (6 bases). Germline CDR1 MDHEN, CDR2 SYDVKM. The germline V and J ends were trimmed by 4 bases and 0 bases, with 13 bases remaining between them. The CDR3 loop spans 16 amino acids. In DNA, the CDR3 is TGTGCCAGCAGTTCTGGGGGCTGGGGCTCTGGAAACACCATATATTTT. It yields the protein CASSSGGWGSGNTIYF.

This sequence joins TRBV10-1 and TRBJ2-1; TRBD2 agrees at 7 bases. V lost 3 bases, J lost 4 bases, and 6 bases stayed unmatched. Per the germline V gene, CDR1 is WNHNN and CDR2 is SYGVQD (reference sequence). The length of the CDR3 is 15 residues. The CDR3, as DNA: TGCGCCAGCAGTGAAGCGACTAGCCTTTACAATGAGCAGTTCTTC. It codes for CASSEATSLYNEQFF.

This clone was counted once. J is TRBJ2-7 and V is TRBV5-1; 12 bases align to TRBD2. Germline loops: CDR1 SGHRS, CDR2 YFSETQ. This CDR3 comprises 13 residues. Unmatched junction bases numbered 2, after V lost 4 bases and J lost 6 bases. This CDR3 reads CASSGGLAGEQYF. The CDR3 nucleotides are TGCGCCAGCAGCGGGGGACTAGCGGGCGAGCAGTACTTC.

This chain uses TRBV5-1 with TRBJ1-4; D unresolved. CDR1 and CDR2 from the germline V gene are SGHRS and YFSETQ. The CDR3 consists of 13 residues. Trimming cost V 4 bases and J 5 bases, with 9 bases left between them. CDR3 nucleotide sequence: TGCGCCAGCAGCCCCCAGCCCAATGAAAAACTGTTTTTT. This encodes CASSPQPNEKLFF.

The CDR3 protein is CASTSRVGSRENTIYF. In nucleotides, the CDR3 is TGTGCCAGCACCTCGAGGGTGGGGTCAAGGGAAAACACCATATATTTT. The chain employs TRBV7-8 and TRBJ1-3, with unresolved D. Germline CDR1 is SGHVS and CDR2 is FQNEAQ. This CDR3 has 16 amino acids. V lost 7 bases and J 6 bases, leaving 22 bases between the germline ends.

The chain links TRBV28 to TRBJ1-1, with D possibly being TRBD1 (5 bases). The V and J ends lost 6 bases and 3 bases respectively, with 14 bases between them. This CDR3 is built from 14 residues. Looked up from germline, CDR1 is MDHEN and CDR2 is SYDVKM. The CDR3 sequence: CASRDTGPDTEAFF. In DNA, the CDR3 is TGTGCCAGCAGAGACACGGGGCCGGACACTGAAGCTTTCTTT.

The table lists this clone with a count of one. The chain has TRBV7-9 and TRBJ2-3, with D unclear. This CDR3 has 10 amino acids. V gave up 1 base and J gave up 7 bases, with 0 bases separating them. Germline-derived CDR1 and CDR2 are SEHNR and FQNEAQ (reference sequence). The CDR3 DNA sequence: TGTGCCAGCAGCTTAGATACGCAGTATTTT. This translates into CASSLDTQYF. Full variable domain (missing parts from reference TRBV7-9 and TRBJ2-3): DTGVSQNPRHKITKRGQNVTFRCDPISEHNRLYWYRQTLGQGPEFLTYFQNEAQLEKSRLLSDRFSAERPKGSFSTLEIQRTEQGDSAMYLCASSLDTQYFGPGTRLTVL.

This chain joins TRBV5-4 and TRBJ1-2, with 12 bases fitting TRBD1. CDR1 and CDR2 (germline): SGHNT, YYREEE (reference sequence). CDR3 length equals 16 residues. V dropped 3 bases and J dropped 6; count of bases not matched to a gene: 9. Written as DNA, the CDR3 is TGTGCCAGCAGCTCCCAACCGGGACAGGGGGCCCATGGCTACACCTTC. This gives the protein CASSSQPGQGAHGYTF.

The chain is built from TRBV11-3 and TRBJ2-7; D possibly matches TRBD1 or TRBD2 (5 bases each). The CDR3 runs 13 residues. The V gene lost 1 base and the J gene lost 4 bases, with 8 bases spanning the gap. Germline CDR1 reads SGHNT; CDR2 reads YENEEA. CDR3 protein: CASSLAGTYEQYF. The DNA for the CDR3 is TGTGCCAGCAGCTTAGCGGGGACGTACGAGCAGTACTTC.

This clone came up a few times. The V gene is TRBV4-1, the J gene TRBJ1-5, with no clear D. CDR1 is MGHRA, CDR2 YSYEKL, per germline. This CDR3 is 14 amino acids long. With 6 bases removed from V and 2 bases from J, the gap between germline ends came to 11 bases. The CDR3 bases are TGCGCCAGCAGTCCGACGGTGGGCAATCAGCCCCAGCATTTT. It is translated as CASSPTVGNQPQHF.

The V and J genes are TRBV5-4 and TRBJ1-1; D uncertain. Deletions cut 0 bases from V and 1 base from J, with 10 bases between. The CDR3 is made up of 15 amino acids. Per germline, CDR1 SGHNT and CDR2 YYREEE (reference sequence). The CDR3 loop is CASSLAVAANTEAFF. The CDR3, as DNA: TGTGCCAGCAGCTTGGCGGTGGCCGCGAACACTGAAGCTTTCTTT.